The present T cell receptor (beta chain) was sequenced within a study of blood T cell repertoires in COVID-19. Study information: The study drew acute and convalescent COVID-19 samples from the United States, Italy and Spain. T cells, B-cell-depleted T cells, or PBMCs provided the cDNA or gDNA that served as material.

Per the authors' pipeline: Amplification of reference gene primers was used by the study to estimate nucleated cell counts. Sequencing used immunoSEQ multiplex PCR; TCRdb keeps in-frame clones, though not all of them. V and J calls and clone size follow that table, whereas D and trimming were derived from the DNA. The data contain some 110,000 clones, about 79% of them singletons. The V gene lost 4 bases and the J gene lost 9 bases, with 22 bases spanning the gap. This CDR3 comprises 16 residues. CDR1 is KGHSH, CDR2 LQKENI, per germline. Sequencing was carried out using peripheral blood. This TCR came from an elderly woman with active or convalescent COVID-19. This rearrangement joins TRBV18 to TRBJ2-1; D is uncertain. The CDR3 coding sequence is TGTGCCAGCTCACAAAGAACCCAGGCTCTTTCCAGTGAGCAGTTCTTC. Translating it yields CASSQRTQALSSEQFF.